Below, one T cell receptor (beta chain) is given with its context. Its antigen is undetermined. This entry belongs to a study of T cell repertoires in cytomegalovirus infection. In the study overall: Signatures in public TCR beta sequences pointed to both CMV infection and matching HLA type.

Germline V gene data show CDR1 as MNHGY and CDR2 as SAAAGT. This CDR3 contains 15 residues. The V end was cut by 6 bases, the J end by 4 bases, with 18 bases between. TCRdb redid the calling of the reads with MiXCR, one entry per CDR3 protein. The sample includes about 20,000 distinct CDR3 sequences, 42% of them seen just once. Study outcomes and limitations: Adding up the frequency of public TCR beta families identified people who carried CMV plus the relevant HLA.

The receptor comes from a human donor in good health (CMV status not recorded). Some clones in this sample may be carry-over from other donors' samples. Here the sequenced sample was CD8+ T cells from cultured PBMCs, taken from culture after CMV antigen stimulation. This sequence joins TRBV6-8 and TRBJ1-2; D unresolved. As DNA, the CDR3 is TGTGCCAGCAGCCCGGCCCTCCCGCCTACCTATGGCTACACCTTC. This sequence encodes CASSPALPPTYGYTF.